This TCR beta chain emerged from a study of shared clonotypes between healthy human individuals. Study in general: CD4 naive and memory got three plates each, CD8 naive two, CD8 memory one. Whole-study findings and limits: The low donor count limited represented genetic and exposure-history diversity. When compared with the clonotypes that were shared by all four sorted-subset donors, the non-shared clonotypes turned out to have lower generation probabilities.

The table lists this clone with a count of one. No antigen is known for it. Germline CDR1 LGHNT, CDR2 FRNRAP. V was shortened by 4 bases and J by 8 bases, with 6 bases between the two germline ends. The CDR3 is 11 residues long. The data were produced by immunoSEQ multiplex PCR, yet TCRdb's version contains in-frame clones alone and is incomplete. Here the sample spans about 1.9 million clones, around 93% being singletons. Naive-designated CD8 cells lacked CD45RO, were positively enriched for CCR7, and omitted terminally differentiated effector memory CD45RA+ cells. This clonotype originated in a man aged 18 to 30 in good health. Some clones in this sample may be carry-over from other donors' samples. The rearrangement uses TRBV12-5 and TRBJ2-1; D unresolved. The specimen sequenced was naive CD8+ T cells from PBMCs. DNA of the CDR3: TGTGCTAGTGGTTGGCCGGATGAGCAGTTCTTC. It is translated as CASGWPDEQFF.